Each of the 23 T cell receptor beta chains below was sequenced from the same sample in a study of cytomegalovirus exposure and HLA in healthy donors. A multiplex PCR was run with 60 Vbeta primers and 13 Jbeta primers. The method was immunoSEQ multiplex PCR; TCRdb's version includes in-frame clones alone and lacks a portion of them. The sample gives 120,000 or so clones, approximately 79% of which show up once; 15% to 20% is in the top ten. Sequenced: PBMCs. These receptors all stem from a man over 45 in good health and CMV-seropositive.

This chain connects TRBV29-1 to TRBJ2-2; 8 bases match TRBD2. This CDR3 has 14 amino acids. The germline V gene encodes CDR1 SQVTM and CDR2 ANQGSEA. Trimming removed 3 bases from V and 5 bases from J; junction bases left unmatched: 5. The CDR3 is CSVESGRGTGELFF. The CDR3 bases are TGCAGCGTTGAGAGCGGGAGAGGTACCGGGGAGCTGTTTTTT.

This clone has a handful of counts. This chain joins TRBV2 and TRBJ2-3, with D possibly matching TRBD1 (5 bases). CDR1 and CDR2 from the germline V gene are SNHLY and FYNNEI. The CDR3 is 16 amino acids. Deletions cut 4 bases from V and 6 bases from J, with 20 bases between. The CDR3 sequence: CASSVRSSSPGDTQYF. CDR3 coding DNA: TGTGCCAGCAGTGTAAGGTCGAGCAGCCCAGGGGATACGCAGTATTTT.

The chain carries TRBV7-9 and TRBJ2-7, with 7 bases that match TRBD1. The CDR3 runs to 18 residues. CDR1 and CDR2 from the germline V gene are SEHNR and FQNEAQ (reference sequence). Losses at the gene ends were 1 base for V and 12 bases for J; bases not matched to a gene: 24. The CDR3 DNA sequence: TGTGCCAGCAGCTTAGGAGGGGCGACAGGGATCTATACGCCAACGCCGTACTTC. Translating it yields CASSLGGATGIYTPTPYF. Full variable domain (outside the CDR3, taken from reference TRBV7-9 and TRBJ2-7): DTGVSQNPRHKITKRGQNVTFRCDPISEHNRLYWYRQTLGQGPEFLTYFQNEAQLEKSRLLSDRFSAERPKGSFSTLEIQRTEQGDSAMYLCASSLGGATGIYTPTPYFGPGTRLTVT.

The rearrangement links TRBV27 to TRBJ1-4; tentatively, D is TRBD1 (6 bases). The V end was cut by 4 bases, the J end by 6 bases, with 12 bases between. The CDR3 is made up of 14 amino acids. Germline-derived CDR1 and CDR2 are MNHEY and SMNVEV (reference sequence). In nucleotides, the CDR3 is TGTGCCAGCAGTTACAGGGACACAGATGAAAAACTGTTTTTT. Its protein product is CASSYRDTDEKLFF.

The chain carries TRBV5-8 and TRBJ1-1; D gene ambiguous. CDR3 size: 14 residues. CDR1 and CDR2 from the germline V gene are SGHTS and YDEGEE. V dropped 0 bases and J dropped 2 bases, with 8 bases sitting between them. The CDR3: CASSLGRFNTEAFF. The DNA for the CDR3 is TGTGCCAGCAGCTTGGGCAGATTTAACACTGAAGCTTTCTTT.

The chain recombines TRBV11-3 with TRBJ2-1; 8 bases match TRBD2. This CDR3 spans 15 amino acids. V shed 1 base and J 2 bases; nucleotides not matched to a gene: 1. The germline V gene encodes CDR1 SGHNT and CDR2 YENEEA. This CDR3 reads CASSLVAGPYNEQFF. For the CDR3, the DNA is TGTGCCAGCAGCTTAGTAGCGGGGCCCTACAATGAGCAGTTCTTC.

The chain combines TRBV28 with TRBJ1-2, with 8 bases identical to TRBD1. V trimming: 4 bases; J trimming: 5 bases; junction bases outside the gene matches: 12. Germline V gene data show CDR1 as MDHEN and CDR2 as SYDVKM. The CDR3 is made up of 16 amino acids. In DNA form, the CDR3 reads TGTGCCAGCAGTTCACCCGGACAGGGCACGCGATATGGCTACACCTTC. Amino acids: CASSSPGQGTRYGYTF.

In its sample, this clone was seen a few times. The rearrangement links TRBV27 to TRBJ1-5, with 7 nucleotides matching TRBD1. CDR3 length: 15 amino acids. The V segment lost 4 bases and the J segment 2 bases; nucleotides outside the gene matches: 5. Germline CDR1 MNHEY, CDR2 SMNVEV (reference sequence). This CDR3 reads CASSSQGERNQPQHF. The CDR3, as DNA: TGTGCCAGCAGTTCGCAGGGGGAACGCAATCAGCCCCAGCATTTT.

This rearrangement joins TRBV6-6 to TRBJ2-5; 7 bases line up with TRBD1. The CDR3 is 14 amino acids. Germline CDR1 and CDR2: MNHNY and SVGAGI (reference sequence). Unmatched junction bases numbered 2, after V lost 2 bases and J lost 2 bases. CDR3: CASSYGRGQETQYF. For the CDR3, the DNA is TGTGCCAGCAGTTACGGCAGGGGGCAAGAGACCCAGTACTTC.

The chain uses TRBV6-1 and TRBJ2-7; D might be TRBD1 (5 bases). The CDR3 length is 15 residues. With 1 base removed from V and 6 bases from J, the gap between germline ends came to 16 bases. CDR1 is MNHNS, CDR2 SASEGT, per germline. In DNA, the CDR3 is TGTGCCAGCAGTGAAGGTGGGTGGGGCTCCATCGAGCAGTACTTC. It is translated as CASSEGGWGSIEQYF.

This clone was seen a few times. This chain joins TRBV2 and TRBJ2-7, with 9 nucleotides matching TRBD2. CDR3 length: 16 residues. Unmatched junction bases numbered 7, after V lost 4 bases and J lost 0 bases. Germline CDR1 and CDR2: SNHLY and FYNNEI. This CDR3 reads CASSGVLAGSSYEQYF. The DNA of the CDR3 is TGTGCCAGCAGTGGGGTTCTAGCGGGGAGCTCCTACGAGCAGTACTTC.

CDR3 residues: CATSRDRRGLIEQYF. The CDR3 DNA sequence: TGTGCCACCAGCAGAGACCGCAGGGGCCTTATCGAGCAGTACTTC. This chain uses TRBV15 with TRBJ2-7; D is perhaps TRBD1 (6 bases). Germline-derived CDR1 and CDR2 are LNHNV and YYDKDF (reference sequence). The CDR3 totals 15 residues. Trimming pared 0 bases from V and 6 bases from J, leaving 15 bases between.

CDR3 in amino acids: CASSLDMGLGTEAFF. CDR3 DNA sequence: TGTGCCAGCAGCTTGGATATGGGCTTGGGCACTGAAGCTTTCTTT. The chain recombines TRBV5-5 with TRBJ1-1; D is ambiguous. With 0 bases removed from V and 4 bases from J, the gap between germline ends came to 13 bases. Per the germline V gene, CDR1 is SGHKS and CDR2 is YYEKEE (reference sequence). The CDR3 spans 15 residues.

J is TRBJ1-1 and V is TRBV5-1; possibly TRBD1 for D (5 bases). The germline V gene encodes CDR1 SGHRS and CDR2 YFSETQ. The CDR3 is made up of 13 amino acids. V was trimmed by 0 bases and J by 4 bases, leaving 7 bases between them. CDR3 sequence: CASSLEGFTEAFF. CDR3 coding DNA: TGCGCCAGCAGCTTGGAGGGGTTCACTGAAGCTTTCTTT.

V and J are TRBV11-2 and TRBJ2-1, with TRBD2 matching 8 bases. The CDR3 has 12 amino acids. Germline V gene lookup returns CDR1 SGHAT and CDR2 FQNNGV. J lost 10 bases, V lost 8 bases, and 7 bases had no gene match. CDR3 protein: CASGPGGLEQFF. The CDR3 bases are TGTGCCAGCGGCCCGGGGGGGTTGGAGCAGTTCTTC. Using reference TRBV11-2 and TRBJ2-1 for the parts outside the CDR3, the full variable domain is EAGVAQSPRYKIIEKRQSVAFWCNPISGHATLYWYQQILGQGPKLLIQFQNNGVVDDSQLPKDRFSAERLKGVDSTLKIQPAKLEDSAVYLCASGPGGLEQFFGPGTRLTVL.

J is TRBJ2-3 and V is TRBV28; D might be TRBD2 (6 bases). This CDR3 comprises 15 residues. V was shortened by 3 bases and J by 2 bases, with 12 bases between the two germline ends. Germline V gene lookup returns CDR1 MDHEN and CDR2 SYDVKM. The CDR3: CASSFGAGPTDTQYF. CDR3 coding DNA: TGTGCCAGCAGTTTCGGTGCGGGGCCCACAGATACGCAGTATTTT. Filled out from reference TRBV28 and TRBJ2-3, the complete variable domain reads DVKVTQSSRYLVKRTGEKVFLECVQDMDHENMFWYRQDPGLGLRLIYFSYDVKMKEKGDIPEGYSVSREKKERFSLILESASTNQTSMYLCASSFGAGPTDTQYFGPGTRLTVL.

This rearrangement joins TRBV7-9 to TRBJ2-1; 8 positions agree with TRBD2. Looked up from germline, CDR1 is SEHNR and CDR2 is FQNEAQ (reference sequence). V was pared by 1 base and J by 7 bases, with 12 bases of the junction left unmatched. CDR3 length equals 17 residues. The DNA of the CDR3 is TGTGCCAGCAGCTTAGTTATGGTGTCCGGGGGGGCGAATGAGCAGTTCTTC. Its protein is CASSLVMVSGGANEQFF.

This chain uses TRBV6-6 with TRBJ1-3; D is ambiguous. Germline V gene data show CDR1 as MNHNY and CDR2 as SVGAGI (reference sequence). This CDR3 region has 12 residues. V lost 4 bases to trimming and J lost 2 bases, with 3 bases between them. CDR3: CASSLTGNTIYF. CDR3 nucleotide sequence: TGTGCCAGCAGTTTAACTGGAAACACCATATATTTT.

V is TRBV7-2 and J is TRBJ1-2; maybe TRBD1 (5 bases). V gave up 4 bases and J gave up 2 bases, with 11 bases separating them. This CDR3 comprises 14 residues. Per germline, CDR1 SGHTA and CDR2 FQGNSA. As DNA, the CDR3 is TGTGCCAGCAGCTCTTCCGCAGGGAACTATGGCTACACCTTC. Its translation is CASSSSAGNYGYTF.

This chain joins TRBV6-1 and TRBJ2-7; 9 bases line up with TRBD2. Germline assignment: CDR1 MNHNS and CDR2 SASEGT. V gave up 3 bases and J gave up 3 bases; unmatched junction bases: 9. The CDR3 has 16 residues. The CDR3 here is CASSELREGLGYEQYF. As DNA, the CDR3 is TGTGCCAGCAGTGAGTTGCGGGAGGGCCTGGGCTACGAGCAGTACTTC.

This clone turned up a few times. The V call is TRBV27, the J call TRBJ2-7; 7 bases are shared with TRBD1. CDR3 size: 15 residues. Germline assignment: CDR1 MNHEY and CDR2 SMNVEV (reference sequence). V dropped 7 bases and J dropped 5; count of bases not matched to a gene: 14. The CDR3 DNA is TGTGCCAGCAAGGGTCCCAGACAGGGTAAGAACGAGCAGTACTTC. This translates into CASKGPRQGKNEQYF.

This clone is judged medium-sized. The rearrangement joins TRBV2 to TRBJ1-3; no definite D call. The V end lost 5 bases, the J end lost 3 bases, and 8 bases lay between the germline ends. Germline V lookup: CDR1 SNHLY, CDR2 FYNNEI. This CDR3 is 13 amino acids long. In DNA form, the CDR3 reads TGTGCCAGCAGTAACGGGTATGGAAACACCATATATTTT. Encoded protein: CASSNGYGNTIYF.

V is TRBV7-9 and J is TRBJ1-5; the D is unclear. This CDR3 comprises 12 residues. V gave up 3 bases and J gave up 6 bases, with 6 bases separating them. Germline CDR1 SEHNR, CDR2 FQNEAQ (reference sequence). The CDR3 protein is CASSFYLQPQHF. The CDR3 nucleotides read TGTGCCAGCAGCTTTTATCTTCAGCCCCAGCATTTT. Together with reference TRBV7-9 and TRBJ1-5, the CDR3 gives the full variable domain: DTGVSQNPRHKITKRGQNVTFRCDPISEHNRLYWYRQTLGQGPEFLTYFQNEAQLEKSRLLSDRFSAERPKGSFSTLEIQRTEQGDSAMYLCASSFYLQPQHFGDGTRLSIL.